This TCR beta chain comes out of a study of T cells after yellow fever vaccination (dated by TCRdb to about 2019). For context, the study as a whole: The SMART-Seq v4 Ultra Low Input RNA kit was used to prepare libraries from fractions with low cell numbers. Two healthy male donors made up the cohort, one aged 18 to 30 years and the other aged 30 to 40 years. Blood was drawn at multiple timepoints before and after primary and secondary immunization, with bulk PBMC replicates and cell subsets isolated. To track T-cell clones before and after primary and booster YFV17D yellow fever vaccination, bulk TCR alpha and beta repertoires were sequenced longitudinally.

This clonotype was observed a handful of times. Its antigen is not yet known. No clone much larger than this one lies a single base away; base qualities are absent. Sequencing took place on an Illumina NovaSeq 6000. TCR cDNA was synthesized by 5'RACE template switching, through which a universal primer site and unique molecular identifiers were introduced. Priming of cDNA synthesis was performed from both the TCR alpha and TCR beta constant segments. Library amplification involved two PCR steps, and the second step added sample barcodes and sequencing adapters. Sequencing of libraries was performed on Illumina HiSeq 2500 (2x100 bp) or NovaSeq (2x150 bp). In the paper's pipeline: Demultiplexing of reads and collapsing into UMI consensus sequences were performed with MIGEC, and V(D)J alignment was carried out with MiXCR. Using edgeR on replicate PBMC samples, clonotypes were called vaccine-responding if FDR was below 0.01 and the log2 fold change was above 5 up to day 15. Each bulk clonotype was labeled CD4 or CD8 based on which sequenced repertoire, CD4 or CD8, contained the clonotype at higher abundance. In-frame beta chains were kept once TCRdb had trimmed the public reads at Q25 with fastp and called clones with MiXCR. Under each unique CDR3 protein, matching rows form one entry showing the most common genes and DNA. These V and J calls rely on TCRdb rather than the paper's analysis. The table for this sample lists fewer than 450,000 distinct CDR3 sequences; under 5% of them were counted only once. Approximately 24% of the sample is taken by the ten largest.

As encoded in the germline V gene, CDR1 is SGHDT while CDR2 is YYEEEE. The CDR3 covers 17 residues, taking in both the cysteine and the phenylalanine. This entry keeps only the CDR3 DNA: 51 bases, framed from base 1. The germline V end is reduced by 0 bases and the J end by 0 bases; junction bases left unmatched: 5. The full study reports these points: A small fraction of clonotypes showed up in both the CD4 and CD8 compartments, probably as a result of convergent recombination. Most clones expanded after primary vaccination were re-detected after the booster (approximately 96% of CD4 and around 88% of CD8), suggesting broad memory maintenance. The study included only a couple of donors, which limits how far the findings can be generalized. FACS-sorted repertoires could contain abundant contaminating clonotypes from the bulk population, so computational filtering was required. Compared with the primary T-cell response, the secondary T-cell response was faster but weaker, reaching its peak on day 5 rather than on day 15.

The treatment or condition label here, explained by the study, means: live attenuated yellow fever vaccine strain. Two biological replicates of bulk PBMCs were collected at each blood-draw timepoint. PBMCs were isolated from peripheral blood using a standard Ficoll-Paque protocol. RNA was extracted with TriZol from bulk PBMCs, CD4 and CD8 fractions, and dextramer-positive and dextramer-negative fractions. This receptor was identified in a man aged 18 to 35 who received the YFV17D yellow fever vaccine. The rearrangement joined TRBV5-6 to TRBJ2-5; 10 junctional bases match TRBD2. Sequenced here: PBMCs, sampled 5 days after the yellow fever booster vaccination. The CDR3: CASSLGLAGDHQETQYF. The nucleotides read TGTGCCAGCAGCTTGGGCCTAGCGGGGGACCACCAAGAGACCCAGTACTTC.